This T cell receptor (beta chain) was profiled in a study of cytomegalovirus exposure and HLA in healthy donors (dated by TCRdb to 2017 to 2019). For the study in its entirety: In an earlier analysis of some 610 of the donors, 250 to 300 Gb of sequence data and 100 million or so unique TCR beta sequences from 150 million to 200 million T cells were reported. A later analysis re-analyzed previously published TCR beta repertoires from approximately 670 donors and added high-resolution HLA genotyping to study TCR occurrence patterns. Rather than using new phenotypic data, the later analysis identified candidate immune exposures from TCR beta sequences and from how often those sequences occurred across donors. Several DR-DQ haplotypes were treated as single units for association and clustering because of strong linkage in the cohort. An early release covering roughly 580 HLA-typed donors comprised 250 to 350 gigabases of sequencing data and around 80 million unique TCR sequences. The number of donors typed differed by locus, with roughly 629-640 for A, B, C, DRB1 and DQB1, roughly 520 for DQA1, nearly 610 for DPA1, and 450 to 480 for DPB1. Using immunosequencing, the study profiled T cell repertoires from 550 to 750 subjects and related those repertoires to cytomegalovirus serostatus. An earlier analysis of 500 to 650 of the donors applied high-throughput TCR beta sequencing to assess whether each TCR beta V gene segment acted as functional or pseudogenic. Donor age, sex, ethnicity and CMV serostatus were collected together with the repertoire data. The aim of the study was to test whether cataloging public T cell receptors could identify signatures of past pathogen exposure. In addition to the first cohort of 500 to 850 subjects, a separate validation cohort of 120 different subjects was used. All discovery cohort repertoires had been generated on a single sequencing platform. The study combined high-throughput TCR immunosequencing, statistical association of individual TCRs with disease status, and machine learning to predict cytomegalovirus infection status. Genome-wide SNP genotypes for about three fifths of the roughly 670 donors were used in a later genetic analysis, which treated that subset as a discovery cohort. Among some 410 genotyped donors of the cohort, an average of approximately 240,000 unique TCR beta nucleotide sequences were sequenced per donor, around 20% of them non-productive. Class I and class II HLA loci were covered by the typing at four-digit resolution. Among the roughly 400 genotyped donors, around 79% belonged to the genetic ancestry cluster associated with self-reported Caucasian donors.

The cohort consisted of 600 to 700 healthy bone marrow donors. At the time of sampling, all cohort members were nominally healthy, though unrecorded immune exposures were likely present. The donor tested CMV seropositive and was one of the 289 seropositive cohort members. A peripheral blood sample was provided by each donor, and peripheral blood mononuclear cells were used for TCR beta sequencing. The Qiagen DNeasy Blood Extraction Kit was used to extract genomic DNA from the blood cell samples. The CDR3 goes from the cysteine to the phenylalanine over 14 residues. The sequence is cut down to CDR3 DNA, 42 bases in frame from base 1. CDR1 SGHRS and CDR2 YFSETQ were looked up in the germline V gene. Trimming costs V 0 bases and J 6 bases, and their ends lie 10 bases apart. What the research found in general, with its limitations: Several of the top co-occurrence clusters appeared to be linked to parvovirus B19, influenza, CMV and Epstein-Barr virus, according to a later analysis. Most CMV-associated TCR beta chains appeared to be HLA-restricted in a later analysis, and the HLA associations seemed to be driven largely by CMV exposure. In an earlier analysis of fewer than 700 of the donors, most TCR beta V segments appeared in productive rearrangements about 87% or about 30% of the time, broadly matching IMGT annotations. Some IMGT-functional V segments, including TRBV6-2 and TRBV6-3, could not be told apart with the 87-base-pair reads, so those segments were excluded. A further reported finding was that TCR beta sequences accurately predicted the HLA-A and HLA-B alleles for most subjects in the first cohort. HLA typing was unavailable for some donors at each locus, so association tests used only the typed subset. The presence/absence analyses assumed that sequencing depth was roughly uniform across donors, and that assumption may not be true. A few of the identified cytomegalovirus-associated TCR beta chains were confirmed in vitro to be specific for cytomegalovirus antigens. Immune exposure information for the cohort was limited to CMV serostatus. This cohort had only TCR beta chains sequenced, and the lack of alpha or paired-chain data limited which features could be detected. Linkage disequilibrium might explain the correlated functional status among segregating V segments, but an unknown experimental factor could not be excluded. While some public TCRs were present in many individuals, most TCR sequences turned up only very rarely across donors. Fewer than 20 rarely observed V segments, including chromosome 9 orphons, were excluded from the earlier analysis of just under 600 of the donors because counts were too low. In a later genetic analysis, fewer N-insertions in productive TCRs were reported among donors in an Asian-associated ancestry cluster than the roughly 700-donor mean. When HLA alleles, especially DR and DQ, strongly co-occurred, attributing TCR associations to individual alleles was difficult. According to a later analysis, TCR association rates differed among HLA loci, with DRB1 alleles showing the most associated TCRs and HLA-C alleles showing the fewest. In a later genetic analysis, a missense DCLRE1C variant was associated with V-gene and J-gene trimming of TCR beta chains, and the association was replicated in an independent cohort. The authors suggested that the approach could potentially be extended to other disease states and immunological phenotypes. In the study, 150 to 200 TCR beta chains were listed as associated with cytomegalovirus. In both the original and validation cohorts, the classifier was reported to diagnose cytomegalovirus status with high specificity and sensitivity. A group of highly shared sequence variants was considered likely to be a technical artifact of the sequencing pipeline. In a later analysis, over 15,000 TCR beta sequences were associated with specific HLA alleles at a false discovery rate of 0.05. A later analysis found that HLA-associated TCR beta chains were more clonally expanded and had lower generation probabilities than equally common non-associated chains.

Turning to this clone: No cognate antigen has been identified for it. The input lacks base qualities; no much larger clone sits a single base away.

Library preparation used the immunoSEQ multiplex PCR assay. For the multiplex PCR, a mixture combining 60 forward primers for TCR Vbeta segments and 13 reverse primers for TCR Jbeta segments was used. The CDR3 region of rearranged TCR beta genes was amplified from genomic DNA with a multiplex PCR assay. On the Illumina HiSeq System, the amplified TCR beta libraries were sequenced as 87-base-pair reads. Turning to the authors' computational methods: In a later analysis, 80 million or so unique TCR beta chains were counted across the approximately 640 repertoires, and about 9.9 million of these chains were shared by at least two donors. A nearest-neighbor algorithm error-corrected the raw reads and collapsed the reads into unique sequences, merging closely related sequences to remove PCR and sequencing errors. To assign V, D and J gene segments, CDR3 sequences were aligned to IMGT reference sequences. For a sequence to be retained, at least a six-nucleotide match to both a V gene segment and a J gene segment was required. A rearrangement was called productive if the CDR3 had no stop codons and remained in frame with V and J, and every other rearrangement was called non-productive. Following IMGT convention, CDR3 was defined as the stretch from the second conserved V-encoded cysteine up to the conserved J-encoded phenylalanine. The earlier analysis of around 640 of the donors excluded sequences that lacked an unambiguous match to a single V gene segment. An earlier analysis of just under 600 of the donors called V segments functional above 56.7% productive rearrangements and segregating when the between-donor standard deviation exceeded 5%. A statistical classification framework was built to diagnose cytomegalovirus status from the catalog of TCR beta chain sequences. V and J gene assignment, in a later analysis, came from comparing TCR nucleotide sequences with IMGT/GENE-DB human TR gene sequences. The TCRdist pipeline was used in a later analysis to assign CDR3 sequences and most-parsimonious VDJ recombination scenarios. In a later analysis, each TCR beta chain was defined by its CDR3 amino acid sequence together with its V-gene family, and reads without a unique V-gene family were excluded. In a later analysis, 500 to 700 highly shared, low-generation-probability nucleotide sequences were removed to address suspected cross-contamination and a sequencing artifact. In a later analysis, a clonal expansion index was calculated for each public chain from normalized within-repertoire ranks of inferred template counts. Generation probabilities in a later analysis came from a VDJ recombination model fitted to out-of-frame rearrangements, and those results were checked against IGoR. Hypergeometric tests were used in a later analysis to score TCR-TCR, TCR-HLA and TCR-CMV co-occurrence, with a repertoire-size bias correction applied to the TCR pairs. A later analysis estimated false discovery rates by permuting HLA or CMV assignments 20 times. A later analysis grouped co-occurring TCRs with DBSCAN, adding TCRdist sequence similarity when clustering within HLA-allele-positive subsets. For co-occurrence clustering, repertoires with fewer than 30,000 or more than 120,000 public chains were excluded, along with about five repertoires with anomalous nucleotide sharing. Entries here come from immuneACCESS through TCRdb and include only in-frame sequences with V and J called. Some clones fail to appear in such tables; in the studies checked, an unresolved V gene covers under half of the shortfall, and the cause of the remainder is unknown. The V and J calls and clone size are taken from that table; D and trimming were inferred from the DNA. Here the sample has 200,000 to 250,000 clones; roughly 82% occur a single time. Over 5% of the sample lies in the top ten.

This receptor was obtained from a woman aged 35 to 49 in good health and CMV-seropositive. This chain is built from TRBV5-1 and TRBJ2-1; matching of 5 bases hints at TRBD2 as the D gene. The sequenced sample consisted of PBMCs. The nucleotides are TGCGCCAGCAGCTTGGAAGTAGCGACCAATGAGCAGTTCTTC. Protein translation: CASSLEVATNEQFF.